What follows is one T cell receptor beta chain and its context. Different DNA sequences within this sample yield the same CDR3. Assignment of participants to cohorts was predicated upon participant-reported clinical history. Donors in Cohort 3 counted as recovered after two negative PCRs, clearance, or symptom resolution. Unmatched junction bases numbered 2, after V lost 1 base and J lost 2 bases. Germline CDR1 reads SGHTA; CDR2 reads FQGNSA. The CDR3 consists of 15 residues. The sample comes from a study of blood T cell repertoires in COVID-19. As originally analysed: Quantification of nucleated cells was approximated via reference gene primer amplification. The protocol was immunoSEQ multiplex PCR, while the TCRdb copy is restricted to in-frame clones and leaves out a portion. V and J calls and clone size follow that table, whereas D and trimming were derived from the DNA. This repertoire shows about 300,000 clones, roughly nine tenths found once; its top ten account for approximately 5.2%.

V gene TRBV7-2 combines with J gene TRBJ2-7, with TRBD2 identical over 10 bases. Material for sequencing was PBMCs or T cells enriched from blood (not recorded which). The receptor comes from a man in his fifties or sixties who had recovered from COVID-19. The CDR3 region is CASSLGAGGPYEQYF. CDR3 nucleotide sequence: TGTGCCAGCAGCTTAGGAGCGGGAGGGCCCTACGAGCAGTACTTC.